This T cell receptor (beta chain) was retrieved from a study of T-cell reconstitution after alpha-beta-depleted transplantation in children. Preparation of the TCRbeta library involved a method that used unique molecular identifiers. A single record per CDR3 protein comes from TCRdb applying MiXCR to the PCR reads. Of 600,000 to 700,000 distinct CDR3 sequences listed, around a sixth are singletons. Ten or more counts support this clonotype. Trimming cost V 5 bases and J 10 bases, with 9 bases left between them. The CDR3 covers 11 residues. The receptor was derived from a human donor who donated a stem cell graft to a child with acute myeloid leukemia. The sequencing here drew on PBMCs from the stem cell graft donor, taken from the stem cell graft. V gene TRBV12-3 or TRBV12-4 combines with J gene TRBJ2-1; the D is unclear. The CDR3: CASSTHDEQFF. The CDR3, as DNA: TGTGCCAGCAGTACCCATGACGAGCAGTTCTTC.